The TCR beta chain described here comes from a study of CD8+ T cells in alopecia areata. cDNA serving as the sequencing template came from extracted, reverse transcribed RNA. Sequenced by immunoSEQ multiplex PCR; TCRdb stores in-frame clones only, minus some. In the table there are roughly 120,000 clones, roughly 50% of which are singletons. Study-wide points: Links between baseline CD8+ expansion and response need larger treated cohorts.

Treatment indicated: oral pan-JAK inhibitor, 5-10 mg twice daily. About this clone itself: The antigen remains undetermined.

The TCR sequence derives from a human donor with alopecia areata. The source was CD4+ T cells sorted from blood, collected at week 24, from a patient treated with tofacitinib.

CDR3 nucleotide sequence: TGTGCCTGCTCCCCCTCTGGGGCCAACGTCCTGACTTTC. Translated, it gives CACSPSGANVLTF. V gene TRBV30 combines with J gene TRBJ2-6; D not resolved. With 6 bases removed from V and 0 bases from J, the gap between germline ends came to 6 bases. The CDR3 runs to 13 residues. Germline V lookup: CDR1 GTSNPN, CDR2 SVGIG (reference sequence).